This T cell receptor beta chain appears in the sequencing data of a study of naive and memory T cell subsets. An equimolar mix of two oligonucleotides served as the beta constant-region primer for TRBC1 and TRBC2. An oligonucleotide with the SP2 primer and a 12-nucleotide UMI was ligated to the cDNA 3' end. TCRdb reprocessed the UMI-ligation and nested PCR reads with MiXCR, giving one entry per CDR3 protein. The data hold 77,000 or so distinct CDR3 sequences, with about an eighth observed a single time. In its sample, this clonotype was seen a few times. Its antigen is undetermined. Study conclusions and caveats: From naive to CM, EM and EMRA, diversity decreased and Gini increased.

CMV status came from CD4+ T cell IFNgamma after overnight CMV lysate stimulation of fresh PBMCs. Cells stained for CD3, CD4, CD8, CD45RA, CD27 and viability were sorted into four CD45RA/CD27 subsets. Input material: central memory CD4+ T cells from blood. This sequence originates from a human donor in good health.

CDR3 loop: CATSTPGRVGIEKLFF. Here the CDR3 DNA reads TGTGCCACCAGCACCCCAGGTCGGGTAGGAATCGAAAAACTGTTTTTT. The rearrangement joins TRBV15 to TRBJ1-4; no clear D. The V end lost 4 bases, the J end lost 8 bases, and 20 bases lay between the germline ends. Looked up from germline, CDR1 is LNHNV and CDR2 is YYDKDF (reference sequence). The CDR3 sequence is 16 residues long.